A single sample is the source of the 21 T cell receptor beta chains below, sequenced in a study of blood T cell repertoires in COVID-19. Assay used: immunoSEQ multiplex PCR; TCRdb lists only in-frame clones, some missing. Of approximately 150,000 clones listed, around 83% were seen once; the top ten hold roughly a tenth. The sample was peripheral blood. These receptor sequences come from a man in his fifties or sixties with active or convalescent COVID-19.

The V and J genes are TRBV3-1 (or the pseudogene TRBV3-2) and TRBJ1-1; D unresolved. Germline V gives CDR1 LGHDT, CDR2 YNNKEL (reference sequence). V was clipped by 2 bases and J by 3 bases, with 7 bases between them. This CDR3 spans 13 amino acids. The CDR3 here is CASSQLSDTEAFF. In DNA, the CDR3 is TGTGCCAGCAGCCAACTTTCAGACACTGAAGCTTTCTTT.

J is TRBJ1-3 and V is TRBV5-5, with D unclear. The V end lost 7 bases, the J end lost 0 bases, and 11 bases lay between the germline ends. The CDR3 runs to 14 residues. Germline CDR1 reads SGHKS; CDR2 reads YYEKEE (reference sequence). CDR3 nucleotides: TGTGCCAGCGGCGAAGGGAGCTCTGGAAACACCATATATTTT. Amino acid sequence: CASGEGSSGNTIYF. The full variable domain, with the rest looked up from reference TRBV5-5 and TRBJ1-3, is DAGVTQSPTHLIKTRGQQVTLRCSPISGHKSVSWYQQVLGQGPQFIFQYYEKEERGRGNFPDRFSARQFPNYSSELNVNALLLGDSALYLCASGEGSSGNTIYFGEGSWLTVV.

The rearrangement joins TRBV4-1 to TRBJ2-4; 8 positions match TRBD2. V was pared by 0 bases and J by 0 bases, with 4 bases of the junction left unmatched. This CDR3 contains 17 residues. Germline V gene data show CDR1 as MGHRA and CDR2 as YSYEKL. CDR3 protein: CASSQEGGGQAKNIQYF. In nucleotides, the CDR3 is TGCGCCAGCAGCCAAGAGGGCGGGGGGCAAGCCAAAAACATTCAGTACTTC.

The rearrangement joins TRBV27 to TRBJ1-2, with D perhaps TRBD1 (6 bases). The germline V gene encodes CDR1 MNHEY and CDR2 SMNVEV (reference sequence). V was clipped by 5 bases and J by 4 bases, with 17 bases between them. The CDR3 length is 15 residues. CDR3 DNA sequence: TGTGCCAGCAGTCCAGGGGCAGAGAAGCCCTATGGCTACACCTTC. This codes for CASSPGAEKPYGYTF.

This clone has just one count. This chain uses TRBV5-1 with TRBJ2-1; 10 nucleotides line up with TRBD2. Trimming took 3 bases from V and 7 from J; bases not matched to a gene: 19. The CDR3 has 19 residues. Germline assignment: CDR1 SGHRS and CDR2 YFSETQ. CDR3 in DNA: TGCGCCAGCAGCTCGCGAGATGTTCCCCTAGCGGGAGATGGGAATGAGCAGTTCTTC. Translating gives CASSSRDVPLAGDGNEQFF.

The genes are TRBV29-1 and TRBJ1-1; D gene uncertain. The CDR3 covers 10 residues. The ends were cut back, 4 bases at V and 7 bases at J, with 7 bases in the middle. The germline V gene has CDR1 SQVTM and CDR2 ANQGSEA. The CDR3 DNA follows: TGCAGCGTTGTGGGCCGTGAAGCTTTCTTT. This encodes CSVVGREAFF.

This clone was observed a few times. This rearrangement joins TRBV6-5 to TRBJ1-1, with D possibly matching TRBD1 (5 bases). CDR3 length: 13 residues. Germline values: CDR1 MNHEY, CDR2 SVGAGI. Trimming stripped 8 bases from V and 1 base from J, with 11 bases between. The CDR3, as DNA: TGTGCCAGCTTCAGGGTGAGGAACACTGAAGCTTTCTTT. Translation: CASFRVRNTEAFF.

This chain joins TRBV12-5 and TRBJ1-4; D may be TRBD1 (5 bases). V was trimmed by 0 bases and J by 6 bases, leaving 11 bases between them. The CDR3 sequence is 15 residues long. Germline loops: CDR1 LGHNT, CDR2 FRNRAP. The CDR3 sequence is CASGLVLAQDEKLFF. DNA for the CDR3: TGTGCTAGTGGTTTGGTACTGGCACAGGATGAAAAACTGTTTTTT.

The CDR3, as DNA: TGTGCCAGCAGTTTCATTGGGGGGGATAGCAATCAGCCCCAGCATTTT. Protein: CASSFIGGDSNQPQHF. The chain has TRBV27 and TRBJ1-5, with D possibly matching TRBD1 (5 bases). This CDR3 contains 16 residues. CDR1 and CDR2 (germline): MNHEY, SMNVEV (reference sequence). V was pared by 3 bases and J by 0 bases, with 12 bases between.

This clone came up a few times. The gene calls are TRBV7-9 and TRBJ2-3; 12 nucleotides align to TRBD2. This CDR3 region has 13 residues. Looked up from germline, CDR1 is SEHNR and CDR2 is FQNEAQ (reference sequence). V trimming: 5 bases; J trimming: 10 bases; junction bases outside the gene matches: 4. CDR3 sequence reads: CASSPLAGGAQYF. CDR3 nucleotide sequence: TGTGCCAGCAGCCCCCTAGCGGGAGGGGCGCAGTATTTT.

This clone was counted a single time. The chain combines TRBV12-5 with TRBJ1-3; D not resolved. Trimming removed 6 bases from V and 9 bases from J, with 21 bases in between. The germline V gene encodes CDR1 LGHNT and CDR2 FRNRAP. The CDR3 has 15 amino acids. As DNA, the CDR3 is TGTGCTAGTGGCCCCACCCGGGGTATCGTTGGCACCATATATTTT. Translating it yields CASGPTRGIVGTIYF.

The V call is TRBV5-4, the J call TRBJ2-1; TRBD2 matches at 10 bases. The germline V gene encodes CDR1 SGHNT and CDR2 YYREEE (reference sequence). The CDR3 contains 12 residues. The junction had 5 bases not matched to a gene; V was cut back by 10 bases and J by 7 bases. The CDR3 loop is CACTSGENEQFF. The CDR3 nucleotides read TGTGCCTGCACTAGCGGGGAGAATGAGCAGTTCTTC.

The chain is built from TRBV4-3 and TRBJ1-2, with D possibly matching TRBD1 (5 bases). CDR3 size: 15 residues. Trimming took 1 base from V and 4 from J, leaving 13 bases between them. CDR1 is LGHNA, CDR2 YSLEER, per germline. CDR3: CASSQGLGGSYGYTF. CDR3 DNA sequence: TGCGCCAGCAGCCAAGGTCTGGGGGGTTCCTATGGCTACACCTTC.

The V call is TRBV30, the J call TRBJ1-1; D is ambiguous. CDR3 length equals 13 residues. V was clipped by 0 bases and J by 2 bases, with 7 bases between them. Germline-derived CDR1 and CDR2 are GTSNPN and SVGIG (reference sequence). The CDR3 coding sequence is TGTGCCTGGAGTGTAGGAGAAAACACTGAAGCTTTCTTT. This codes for CAWSVGENTEAFF.

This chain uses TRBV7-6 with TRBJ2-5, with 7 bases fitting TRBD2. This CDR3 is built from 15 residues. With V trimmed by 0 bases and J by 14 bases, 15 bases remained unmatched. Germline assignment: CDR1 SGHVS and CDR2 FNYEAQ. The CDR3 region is CASSLALTASGGPYF. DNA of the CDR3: TGTGCCAGCAGCTTAGCGCTAACGGCTAGCGGAGGACCCTACTTC.

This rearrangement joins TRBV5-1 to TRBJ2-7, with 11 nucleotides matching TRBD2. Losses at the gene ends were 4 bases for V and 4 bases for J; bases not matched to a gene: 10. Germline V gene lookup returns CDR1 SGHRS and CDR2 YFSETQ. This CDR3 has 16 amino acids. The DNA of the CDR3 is TGCGCCAGCAGCGCGGACTTAGCGGGGGGGCTGTACGAGCAGTACTTC. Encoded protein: CASSADLAGGLYEQYF.

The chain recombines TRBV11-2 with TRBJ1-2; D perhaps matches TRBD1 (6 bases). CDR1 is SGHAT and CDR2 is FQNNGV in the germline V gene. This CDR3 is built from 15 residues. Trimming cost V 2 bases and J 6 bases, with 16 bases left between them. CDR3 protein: CASSLQARGGDGYTF. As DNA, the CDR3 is TGTGCCAGCAGCTTACAAGCCCGAGGGGGTGATGGCTACACCTTC.

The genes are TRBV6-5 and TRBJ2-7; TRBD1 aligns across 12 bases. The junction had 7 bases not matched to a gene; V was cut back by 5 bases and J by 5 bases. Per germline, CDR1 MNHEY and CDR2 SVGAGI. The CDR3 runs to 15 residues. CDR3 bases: TGTGCCAGCAGTACCCGGGACAGGGGGCCCCACGAGCAGTACTTC. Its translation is CASSTRDRGPHEQYF.

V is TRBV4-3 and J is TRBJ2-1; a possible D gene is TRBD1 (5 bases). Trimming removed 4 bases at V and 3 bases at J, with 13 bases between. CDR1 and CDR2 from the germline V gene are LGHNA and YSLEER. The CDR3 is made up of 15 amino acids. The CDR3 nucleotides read TGCGCCAGCAGCCCAGGGATTGGTGGCTACAATGAGCAGTTCTTC. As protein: CASSPGIGGYNEQFF.

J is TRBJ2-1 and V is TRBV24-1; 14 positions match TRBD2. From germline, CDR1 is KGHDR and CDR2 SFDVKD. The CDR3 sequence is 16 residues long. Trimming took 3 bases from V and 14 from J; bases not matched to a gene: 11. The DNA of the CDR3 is TGTGCCACCAGTGATCCCTCCGGGACTAGCGGGAGAGGGGAGTTCTTC. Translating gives CATSDPSGTSGRGEFF.

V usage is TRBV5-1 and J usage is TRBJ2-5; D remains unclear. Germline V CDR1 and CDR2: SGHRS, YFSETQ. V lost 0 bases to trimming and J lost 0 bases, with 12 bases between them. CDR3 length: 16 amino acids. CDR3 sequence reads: CASSLEGSRYQETQYF. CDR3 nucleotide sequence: TGCGCCAGCAGCTTGGAAGGTTCCAGGTACCAAGAGACCCAGTACTTC. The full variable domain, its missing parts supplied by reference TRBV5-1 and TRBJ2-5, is KAGVTQTPRYLIKTRGQQVTLSCSPISGHRSVSWYQQTPGQGLQFLFEYFSETQRNKGNFPGRFSGRQFSNSRSEMNVSTLELGDSALYLCASSLEGSRYQETQYFGPGTRLLVL.